These 3 T cell receptor beta chains originate from one sample sequenced in a study of blood T cell repertoires in COVID-19. Clones were read by immunoSEQ multiplex PCR, and TCRdb kept only the in-frame ones, dropping some. The sample lists some 170,000 clones; 82% were seen once. Material: peripheral blood. All receptors come from a woman between 65 and 79 years old with acute or convalescent COVID-19.

This chain connects TRBV29-1 to TRBJ1-2, with D hard to call. The germline V gene has CDR1 SQVTM and CDR2 ANQGSEA. V shed 0 bases and J shed 7 bases, with 6 bases lying between them. The CDR3 length is 11 residues. The CDR3 reads CSVEDAGGYTF. The DNA for the CDR3 is TGCAGCGTTGAAGACGCGGGTGGCTACACCTTC.

This clone has ten or more counts. The chain couples TRBV27 to TRBJ2-7; the match to TRBD2 covers 9 bases. V was pared by 3 bases and J by 3 bases, with 9 bases of the junction left unmatched. The CDR3 runs to 16 residues. Germline values: CDR1 MNHEY, CDR2 SMNVEV (reference sequence). The CDR3 DNA is TGTGCCAGCAGTTTTGGGGCTAGCGGGAATCTCTACGAGCAGTACTTC. Amino acids: CASSFGASGNLYEQYF.

This clone was detected only once. V gene TRBV7-2 combines with J gene TRBJ2-2, with D hard to call. V was cut by 5 bases and J by 0 bases, with 10 bases left in between. The CDR3 sequence is 15 residues long. Germline-derived CDR1 and CDR2 are SGHTA and FQGNSA. The CDR3 region has the DNA TGTGCCAGCAGCACCCGACATTCGAACACCGGGGAGCTGTTTTTT. This encodes CASSTRHSNTGELFF.